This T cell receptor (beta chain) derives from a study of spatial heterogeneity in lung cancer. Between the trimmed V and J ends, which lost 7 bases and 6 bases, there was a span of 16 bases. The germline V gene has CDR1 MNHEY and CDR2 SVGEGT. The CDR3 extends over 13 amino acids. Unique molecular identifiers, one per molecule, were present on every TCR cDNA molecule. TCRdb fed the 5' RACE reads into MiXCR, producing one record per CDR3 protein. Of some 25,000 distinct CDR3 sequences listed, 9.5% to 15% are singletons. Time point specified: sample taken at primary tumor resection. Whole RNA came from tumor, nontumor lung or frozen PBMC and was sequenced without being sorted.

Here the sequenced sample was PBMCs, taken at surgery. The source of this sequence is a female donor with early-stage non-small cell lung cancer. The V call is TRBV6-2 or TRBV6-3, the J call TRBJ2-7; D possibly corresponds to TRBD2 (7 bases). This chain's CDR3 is CASKGGEVGEQYV. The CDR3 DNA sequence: TGTGCCAGCAAGGGGGGGGAGGTCGGCGAGCAGTACGTC.